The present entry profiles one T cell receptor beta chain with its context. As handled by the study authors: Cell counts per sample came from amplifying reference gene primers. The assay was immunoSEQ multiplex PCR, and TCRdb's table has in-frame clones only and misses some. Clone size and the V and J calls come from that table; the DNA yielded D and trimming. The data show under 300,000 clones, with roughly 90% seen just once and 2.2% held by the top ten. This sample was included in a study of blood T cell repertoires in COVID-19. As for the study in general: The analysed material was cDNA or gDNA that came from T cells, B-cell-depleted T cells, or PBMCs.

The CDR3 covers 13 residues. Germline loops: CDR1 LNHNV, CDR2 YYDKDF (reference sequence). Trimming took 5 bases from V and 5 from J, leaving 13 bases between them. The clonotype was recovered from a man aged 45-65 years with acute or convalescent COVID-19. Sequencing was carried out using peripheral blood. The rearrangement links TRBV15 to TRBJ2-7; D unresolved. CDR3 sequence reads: CATSEPLRNEQYF. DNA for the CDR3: TGTGCCACCAGCGAACCCTTGAGGAACGAGCAGTACTTC.